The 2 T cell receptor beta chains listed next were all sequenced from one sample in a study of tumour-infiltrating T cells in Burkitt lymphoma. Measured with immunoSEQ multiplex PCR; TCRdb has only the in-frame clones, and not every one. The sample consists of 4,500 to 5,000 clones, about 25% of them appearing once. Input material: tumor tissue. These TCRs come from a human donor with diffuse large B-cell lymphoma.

CDR3 loop: CASSLEEAYNEQFF. In DNA, the CDR3 is TGTGCCAGCAGCTTGGAGGAGGCCTACAATGAGCAGTTCTTC. The rearrangement links TRBV5-5 to TRBJ2-1; maybe TRBD2 (5 bases). From germline, CDR1 is SGHKS and CDR2 YYEKEE (reference sequence). V was trimmed by 0 bases and J by 2 bases, leaving 6 bases between them. The CDR3 is made up of 14 amino acids.

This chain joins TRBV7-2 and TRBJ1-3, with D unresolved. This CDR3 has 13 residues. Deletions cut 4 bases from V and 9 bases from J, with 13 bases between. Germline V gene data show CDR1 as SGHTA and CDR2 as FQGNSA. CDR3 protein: CASSSPPPPTIYF. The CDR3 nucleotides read TGTGCCAGCAGCTCTCCTCCCCCCCCCACCATATATTTT.